The 7 T cell receptor beta chains given below trace back to one sample, sequenced in a study of blood T cell repertoires in COVID-19. Using immunoSEQ multiplex PCR, the repertoire was profiled, and TCRdb retains in-frame clones only, with some absent. Here the sample spans some 35,000 clones, 87% being singletons. Sequenced input: peripheral blood. The receptors come from a human donor in a cohort sampled during active COVID-19.

The table lists this clone with a count of one. The CDR3: CASSASGVKTTNEKLFF. The CDR3 DNA is TGTGCCAGTAGTGCGTCCGGGGTCAAGACAACTAATGAAAAACTGTTTTTT. This sequence joins TRBV19 and TRBJ1-4; D gene uncertain. The CDR3 runs to 17 residues. V dropped 5 bases and J dropped 0 bases, with 16 bases sitting between them. Germline V gene sequence: CDR1 LNHDA, CDR2 SQIVND (reference sequence).

The genes are TRBV28 and TRBJ1-1; tentative D call: TRBD1 (6 bases). The germline CDR1 and CDR2 sequences are MDHEN and SYDVKM. The CDR3 covers 15 residues. The ends were cut back, 1 base at V and 13 bases at J, with 22 bases in the middle. CDR3 sequence (DNA): TGTGCCAGCAGTTTATATCGTATTGGAACAGGGTCTGATTTCTTT. Encoded protein: CASSLYRIGTGSDFF. The full variable domain, in which reference TRBV28 and TRBJ1-1 provide the parts outside the CDR3, is DVKVTQSSRYLVKRTGEKVFLECVQDMDHENMFWYRQDPGLGLRLIYFSYDVKMKEKGDIPEGYSVSREKKERFSLILESASTNQTSMYLCASSLYRIGTGSDFFGQGTRLTVV.

CDR3 region: CASITAWGNSPLHF. The CDR3 nucleotides are TGTGCCAGTATCACGGCTTGGGGCAATTCACCCCTCCACTTT. The rearrangement uses TRBV19 and TRBJ1-6; possibly TRBD1 for D (5 bases). CDR1 is LNHDA, CDR2 SQIVND, per germline (reference sequence). The CDR3 runs to 14 residues. V was trimmed by 7 bases and J by 7 bases, leaving 14 bases between them.

This chain links TRBV30 with TRBJ1-5, with a possible D match to TRBD1 (5 bases). Germline-derived CDR1 and CDR2 are GTSNPN and SVGIG (reference sequence). The CDR3 contains 15 residues. V lost 2 bases to trimming and J lost 4 bases, with 15 bases between them. This chain's CDR3 is CAWSTPYGGNQPQHF. CDR3 in DNA: TGTGCCTGGAGTACACCCTACGGGGGAAATCAGCCCCAGCATTTT.

The gene calls are TRBV28 and TRBJ1-6; 8 bases are a match to TRBD1. Per the germline V gene, CDR1 is MDHEN and CDR2 is SYDVKM. J gave up 4 bases and V 5 bases, and 7 bases lay outside the gene matches. The CDR3 totals 16 residues. This CDR3 is CASSEGTGPYNSPLHF. The CDR3 region has the DNA TGTGCCAGCAGTGAAGGGACAGGCCCTTATAATTCACCCCTCCACTTT.

This chain joins TRBV5-1 and TRBJ2-1; TRBD1 matches at 9 bases. Germline V gene sequence: CDR1 SGHRS, CDR2 YFSETQ. The length of the CDR3 is 15 residues. Unmatched junction bases numbered 7, after V lost 2 bases and J lost 7 bases. In nucleotides, the CDR3 is TGCGCCAGCAGCTTCCGGGACAGGGATTGGAATGAGCAGTTCTTC. Amino acid sequence: CASSFRDRDWNEQFF. The full variable domain, with the rest looked up from reference TRBV5-1 and TRBJ2-1, is KAGVTQTPRYLIKTRGQQVTLSCSPISGHRSVSWYQQTPGQGLQFLFEYFSETQRNKGNFPGRFSGRQFSNSRSEMNVSTLELGDSALYLCASSFRDRDWNEQFFGPGTRLTVL.

This clone was seen only a few times. The rearrangement uses TRBV5-8 and TRBJ2-3; 11 nucleotides agree with TRBD2. The CDR3 extends over 15 amino acids. Trimming took 4 bases from V and 2 from J; bases not matched to a gene: 3. Germline V CDR1 and CDR2: SGHTS, YDEGEE. CDR3 nucleotide sequence: TGTGCCAGCAGCGTGGGACTAGCGGCCACAGATACGCAGTATTTT. It encodes CASSVGLAATDTQYF.